Here is one T cell receptor beta chain with its context. It lacks a known antigen. No much larger clone exists at a distance of one base, and base qualities are not known. Genomic DNA was isolated from the sorted cells so that the TCRbeta CDR3 region could be sequenced. The immunoSEQ Assay was used to sequence the TCRbeta CDR3 regions. TCRdb took this table from immuneACCESS and kept in-frame rearrangements with V and J called. Such tables lack part of the clones; where checked against another copy, unresolved V genes explain under half of the gap, and the rest is unexplained. A total of tens of thousands of clones appear in this sample, around 93% of them only once. The ten largest account for about 0.3% of the sample. The data belong to a study of OX40 agonist ivuxolimab in advanced cancers. With regard to the full study: Ivuxolimab was a fully human IgG2 agonistic monoclonal antibody targeting the costimulatory receptor OX40 (CD134). Peripheral TCRbeta sequencing was intended to test whether TCR sequence diversity was altered and clonal T-cell expansion was caused by ivuxolimab. The paper reports the monotherapy dose-escalation portion (N = 52 patients) of the phase I ivuxolimab trial. Intravenous ivuxolimab was administered to patients every 2 weeks at six dose levels: 0.01, 0.1, 0.3, 1.5, 3 and 10 mg/kg. Partial responses were achieved by three dose-escalation patients, of whom one had hepatocellular carcinoma and two had cutaneous melanoma. In the dose-escalation cohort, more than 75% of patients were male, and the mean age was approximately 60 years, with a range of roughly 23 to 85. Of the approximately 50 dose-escalation patients, hepatocellular carcinoma was present in around 20, melanoma in approximately 15, renal cell carcinoma in 9 and head and neck cancer in 9. Patients were allowed to have had prior anti-PD-1, anti-PD-L1 or anti-CTLA-4 therapy, and 40% to 45% of the dose-escalation patients had been treated with checkpoint inhibitors.

Reading from cysteine to phenylalanine, the CDR3 counts 15 amino acids. Just CDR3 DNA is preserved here, 45 bases in frame from base 1. Compared with germline, V lacks 7 bases and J lacks 2 bases; bases without a gene match: 9. Reading the germline V gene gives CDR1 SNHLY and CDR2 FYNNEI. On the study overall, not on this receptor specifically: Partial responders in the 0.1-3.0 mg/kg groups had among the lowest normalized peripheral clonal expansion, especially among CD8+ T cells. After ivuxolimab, expanded clones were on average more numerous among CD8+ T cells than among CD4+ T cells. Antigen specificity was not determined for the clonally expanded peripheral T cells. Low levels of normalized T-cell clonal expansion were also seen in some patients who did not respond. At doses of 0.1 to 3.0 mg/kg, clonal expansion of both CD4+ and CD8+ blood T cells was observed from baseline to week 6.

The trial excluded patients who had a history of autoimmune disease or who were on systemic immunosuppression. In every dose cohort, peripheral blood was drawn for TCR sequencing at baseline, cycle 4 day 1, and cycle 7 day 1. The samples were taken from a phase I, first-in-human, multicenter, open-label dose-escalation trial of ivuxolimab. Adults with locally advanced or metastatic head and neck squamous cell, hepatocellular, melanoma or renal cell carcinoma were enrolled in the trial. CD4+ and CD8+ T cells were sorted separately from peripheral blood before TCR sequencing. This clonotype originated in an adult with an advanced solid tumor such as melanoma, head and neck, liver or kidney cancer. The chain couples TRBV2 to TRBJ2-3, and 7 junction bases match TRBD2. The sample was CD4+ or CD8+ T cells sorted from blood, taken in a trial of the OX40 agonist ivuxolimab. The CDR3 loop reads CASKAPGRATDTQYF. The DNA sequence is TGTGCCAGCAAGGCCCCGGGGAGGGCCACAGATACGCAGTATTTT. The reference TRBV2 and TRBJ2-3 proteins fill in what lies around the CDR3, so the full variable domain reads EPEVTQTPSHQVTQMGQEVILRCVPISNHLYFYWYRQILGQKVEFLVSFYNNEISEKSEIFDDQFSVERPDGSNFTLKIRSTKLEDSAMYFCASKAPGRATDTQYFGPGTRLTVL.